This T cell receptor (beta chain) was identified in a study of OX40 agonist ivuxolimab in advanced cancers. General study findings and limits: At 0.1 to 3.0 mg/kg and by week 6, CD4+ and CD8+ T cells in the blood had expanded clonally.

In germline, CDR1 is MNHEY, CDR2 SMNVEV (reference sequence). Trimming stripped 8 bases from V and 6 bases from J, with 17 bases between. The CDR3 contains 14 residues. A note on this clone: Its antigen is currently unknown.

Sequenced by immunoSEQ multiplex PCR; TCRdb stores in-frame clones only, minus some. Of tens of thousands of clones in the sample, about 88% were seen once. This clonotype was obtained from an adult with an advanced solid tumor such as melanoma, head and neck, liver or kidney cancer. The rearrangement links TRBV27 to TRBJ2-1; no reliable D call. Material: CD4+ or CD8+ T cells sorted from blood, obtained in a trial of the OX40 agonist ivuxolimab. CDR3 bases: TGTGCCAGCCGTCGTCGACTTAAATCCAATGAGCAGTTCTTC. As protein: CASRRRLKSNEQFF.